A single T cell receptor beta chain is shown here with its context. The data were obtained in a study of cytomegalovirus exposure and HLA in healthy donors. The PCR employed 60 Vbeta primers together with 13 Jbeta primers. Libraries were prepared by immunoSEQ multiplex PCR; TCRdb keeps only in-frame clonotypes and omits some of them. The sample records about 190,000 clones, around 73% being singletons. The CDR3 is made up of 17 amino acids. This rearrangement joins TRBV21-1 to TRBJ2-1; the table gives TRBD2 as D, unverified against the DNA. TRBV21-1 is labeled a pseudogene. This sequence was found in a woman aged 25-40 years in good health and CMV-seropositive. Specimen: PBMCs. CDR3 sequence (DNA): TGTGCCAGCAGCAAAGTCAAGCGGGGTAGCTCCTACAATGAGCAGTTCTTC. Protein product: CASSKVKRGSSYNEQFF.